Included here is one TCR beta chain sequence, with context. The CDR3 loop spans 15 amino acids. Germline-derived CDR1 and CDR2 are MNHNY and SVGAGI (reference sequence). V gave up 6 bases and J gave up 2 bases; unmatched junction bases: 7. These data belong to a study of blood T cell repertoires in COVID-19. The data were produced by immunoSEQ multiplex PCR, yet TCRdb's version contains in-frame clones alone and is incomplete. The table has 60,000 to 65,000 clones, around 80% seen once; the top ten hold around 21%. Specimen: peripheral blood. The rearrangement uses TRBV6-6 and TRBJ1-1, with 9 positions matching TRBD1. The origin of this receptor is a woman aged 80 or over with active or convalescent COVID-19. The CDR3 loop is CASSPQGARNTEAFF. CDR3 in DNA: TGTGCCAGCAGCCCACAGGGGGCGCGTAACACTGAAGCTTTCTTT.